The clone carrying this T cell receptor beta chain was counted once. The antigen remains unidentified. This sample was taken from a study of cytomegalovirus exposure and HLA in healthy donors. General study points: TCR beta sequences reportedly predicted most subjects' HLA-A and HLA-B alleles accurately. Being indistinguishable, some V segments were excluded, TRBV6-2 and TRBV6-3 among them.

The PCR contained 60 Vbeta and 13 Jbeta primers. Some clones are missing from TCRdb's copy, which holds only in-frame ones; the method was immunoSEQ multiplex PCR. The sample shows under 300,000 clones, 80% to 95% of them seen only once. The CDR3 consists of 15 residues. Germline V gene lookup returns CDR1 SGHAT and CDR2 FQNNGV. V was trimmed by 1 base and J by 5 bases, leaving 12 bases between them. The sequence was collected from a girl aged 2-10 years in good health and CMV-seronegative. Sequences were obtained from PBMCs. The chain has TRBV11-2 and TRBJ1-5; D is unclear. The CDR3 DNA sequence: TGTGCCAGCAGCTTAGGTCCGAGGGCGCATCAGCCCCAGCATTTT. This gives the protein CASSLGPRAHQPQHF.